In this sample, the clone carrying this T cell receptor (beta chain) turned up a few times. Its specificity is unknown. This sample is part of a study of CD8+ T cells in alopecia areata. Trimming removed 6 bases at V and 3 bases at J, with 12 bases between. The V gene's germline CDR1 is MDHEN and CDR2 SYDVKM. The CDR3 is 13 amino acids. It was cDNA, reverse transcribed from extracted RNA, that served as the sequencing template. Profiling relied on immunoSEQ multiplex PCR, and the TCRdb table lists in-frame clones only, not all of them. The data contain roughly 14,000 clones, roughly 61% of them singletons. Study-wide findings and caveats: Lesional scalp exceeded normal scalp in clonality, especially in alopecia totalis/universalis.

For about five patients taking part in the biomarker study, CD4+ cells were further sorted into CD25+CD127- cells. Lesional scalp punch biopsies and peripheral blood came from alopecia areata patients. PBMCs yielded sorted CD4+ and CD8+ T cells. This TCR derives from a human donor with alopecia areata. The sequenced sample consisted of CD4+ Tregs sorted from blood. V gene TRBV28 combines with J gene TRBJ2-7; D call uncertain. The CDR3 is CASSSARGYEQYF. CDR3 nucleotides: TGTGCCAGCAGCTCGGCCCGAGGCTACGAGCAGTACTTC.